This T cell receptor beta chain comes out of a study of TIL therapy for anti-PD-1-resistant metastatic lung cancer. Background on the study: Tumors carried a median roughly 1.6 non-synonymous mutations per megabase.

V dropped 0 bases and J dropped 0 bases, with 10 bases sitting between them. The length of the CDR3 is 16 residues. The V gene's germline CDR1 is SGDLS and CDR2 YYNGEE. The libraries were made with immunoSEQ v3. TCRdb's table, derived via immunoSEQ multiplex PCR, lists solely in-frame clones and lacks some. The sample carries 95,000 or so clones, just over 65% recorded once. Time point reported: pre-treatment sample, taken before nivolumab and TIL therapy. Most excised metastases sampled were pleural nodules or supraclavicular lymph nodes. The chain couples TRBV9 to TRBJ1-5, with D hard to call. The source was tumor tissue, collected at baseline. The TCR was taken from a person between 25 and 80 years old with non-small cell lung cancer. DNA for the CDR3: TGTGCCAGCAGCGTAGACGACGAGAATAGCAATCAGCCCCAGCATTTT. Its protein is CASSVDDENSNQPQHF.